This T cell receptor (beta chain) originates from a study of blood T cell repertoires in COVID-19. Study overall: PBMCs, B-cell-depleted T cells, or T cells provided the cDNA or gDNA that made up the material.

Only in-frame clones appear in the TCRdb table, and some are missing; sequencing was by immunoSEQ multiplex PCR. The sample lists about 59,000 clones; more than 75% were seen once. CDR1 is SGDLS, CDR2 YYNGEE, per germline. This CDR3 has 14 residues. Trimming stripped 4 bases from V and 3 bases from J, with 14 bases between. The V call is TRBV9, the J call TRBJ2-7; possibly TRBD2 for D (5 bases). This clonotype originated in a man older than 75 in a cohort sampled during active COVID-19. The specimen sequenced was peripheral blood. CDR3 sequence reads: CASSPVLEGYEQYF. The CDR3 DNA follows: TGTGCCAGCAGCCCAGTTCTAGAGGGCTACGAGCAGTACTTC.